This is a list of T cell receptor beta chains from one sample in a study of beta chain features in type 1 diabetes. Assay used: immunoSEQ multiplex PCR; TCRdb lists only in-frame clones, some missing. The data contain under 400,000 clones, over 9.5% of them singletons. Sequenced material: naive CD4+ T cells from blood. The origin of the receptors is a young woman with type 1 diabetes. The CDR3 runs from the conserved cysteine through the conserved F or W. Fields, in order: J gene, V gene, CDR3 protein.

TRBJ2-7 | TRBV7-9 | CASSSPGTQAYEQYF
TRBJ1-5 | TRBV2 | CASSGSSQPQHF
TRBJ1-1 | TRBV7-2 | CASSQNTEAFF
TRBJ2-3 | TRBV4-3 | CASSLWGQGAGDTQYF
TRBJ2-5 | TRBV13 | CASSRGSSRETQYF
TRBJ2-5 | TRBV5-6 | CASSYLGGTGEETQYF
TRBJ1-2 | TRBV4-3 | CASSHNRGRGYGYTF
TRBJ2-6 | TRBV7-9 | CASSLALRPGANVLTF
TRBJ2-7 | TRBV30 | CAWSRVSEQYF
TRBJ2-1 | TRBV20-1 | CSESGGDEQFF
TRBJ2-2 | TRBV9 | CASSLQGRELFF
TRBJ2-3 | TRBV7-2 | CASSSGQPYNTQYF
TRBJ2-1 | TRBV6-4 | CASSRLGSKFVGGTYNEQFF
TRBJ2-5 | TRBV15 | CATSRDSSGGGETQYF
TRBJ2-1 | TRBV30 | CAWKRAGNSLTEQFF
TRBJ2-7 | TRBV5-1 | CASSPEGASVEQYF
TRBJ1-2 | TRBV5-1 | CASSLETARHGYTF
TRBJ1-1 | TRBV30 | CAWSRRTGSTEAFF
TRBJ2-4 | TRBV4-1 | CASSQEARNIQYF
TRBJ2-3 | TRBV7-9 | CASSWGTSGMDTQYF
TRBJ2-1 | TRBV11-3 | CASSLGLADHNEQFF
TRBJ1-4 | TRBV30 | CAWSVAVRGEKLFF
TRBJ2-3 | TRBV2 | CASSEERTGITDTQYF
TRBJ2-1 | TRBV7-9 | CASSFQGTALNEQFF
TRBJ1-1 | TRBV19 | CASIIAGSEAFF
TRBJ2-5 | TRBV2 | CASRDRTVTRETQYF
TRBJ2-7 | TRBV18 | CASSPRTDSYEQYF
TRBJ2-1 | TRBV10-3 | CAISESSAGGSEQFF
TRBJ1-5 | TRBV15 | CATSIQGRGNQPQHF
TRBJ2-2 | TRBV5-4 | CASSLGGQVANTGELFF
TRBJ1-6 | TRBV7-9 | CASSHDEGGPLHF
TRBJ2-1 | TRBV11-2 | CASSPDEDEQFF
TRBJ2-1 | TRBV6-6 | CASSGQGAGYEQFF
TRBJ2-3 | TRBV18 | CASGSSGTDTQYF
TRBJ2-2 | TRBV9 | CASSIGTQVNTGELFF
TRBJ2-1 | TRBV28 | CASSFGGSYNEQFF
TRBJ2-3 | TRBV30 | CAWSVRGHTQYF
TRBJ1-1 | TRBV5-1 | CASSSGHPNTEAFF
TRBJ2-1 | TRBV7-9 | CASSLSGAGNEQFF
TRBJ2-5 | TRBV20-1 | CSQSQETQYF
TRBJ2-3 | TRBV19 | CASSAGRRDTQYF
TRBJ2-5 | TRBV6-6 | CASTLRGVGETQYF
TRBJ2-3 | TRBV7-9 | CASSSPSGYTDTQYF
TRBJ1-1 | TRBV6-1 | CASREDWDTEAFF